What follows are 26 T cell receptor beta chains derived from one specimen sequenced in a study of blood T cells in healthy people across ages. Combining a sample-barcoded 5' primer with a J-beta primer mix, a second PCR ran for roughly 7 to 12 cycles. TCRdb reprocessed the 5' RACE reads with MiXCR, giving one entry per CDR3 protein. The data contain 600,000 to 800,000 distinct CDR3 sequences, 45% to 60% of them singletons. The source material was blood. These receptors originate from a woman aged 80 or over in good health.

This clonotype was seen a few times. The chain has TRBV5-1 and TRBJ2-3; the D is unclear. Germline CDR1 is SGHRS and CDR2 is YFSETQ. This CDR3 spans 13 amino acids. V lost 4 bases, J lost 6 bases, and 12 bases lay in between. CDR3 nucleotide sequence: TGCGCCAGCAGCCCTAACGAGAGGGATACGCAGTATTTT. Protein product: CASSPNERDTQYF.

This clonotype was counted a few times. This chain joins TRBV20-1 and TRBJ1-3; perhaps TRBD1 as D (5 bases). Trimming took off 0 bases at V and 0 bases at J, with 15 bases between the two ends. CDR3 length: 17 amino acids. Germline assignment: CDR1 DFQATT and CDR2 SNEGSKA (reference sequence). The CDR3 DNA reads as TGCAGTGCTAGAGATAGCCGGGGCCCGAGCTCTGGAAACACCATATATTTT. This gives the protein CSARDSRGPSSGNTIYF.

This clonotype came up many times. V usage is TRBV25-1 and J usage is TRBJ2-3, with D unresolved. The germline CDR1 and CDR2 sequences are MGHDK and SYGVNS. The CDR3 extends over 11 amino acids. V lost 3 bases to trimming and J lost 9 bases, with 7 bases between them. For the CDR3, the DNA is TGTGCCAGCAGTGACTACCCAACGCAGTATTTT. Translating gives CASSDYPTQYF.

This clonotype has just a few counts. The J gene is TRBJ2-4, the V gene TRBV10-3; 9 nucleotides align to TRBD1. Germline values: CDR1 ENHRY, CDR2 SYGVKD. The junction had 4 bases not matched to a gene; V was cut back by 10 bases and J by 0 bases. The CDR3 has 14 residues. The CDR3 DNA follows: TGTGCCACGGGACAGGGCCTAGCCAAAAACATTCAGTACTTC. It translates to CATGQGLAKNIQYF.

The rearrangement links TRBV28 to TRBJ2-5; 8 bases match TRBD2. The CDR3 is made up of 15 amino acids. Germline V gene lookup returns CDR1 MDHEN and CDR2 SYDVKM. After removal of 7 bases from V and 2 bases from J, the junction contained 9 bases not matched to a gene. The CDR3 reads CASTSLSSGQETQYF. CDR3 DNA: TGTGCCAGCACCTCTCTGTCTAGCGGGCAAGAGACCCAGTACTTC. Combining the CDR3 with reference TRBV28 and TRBJ2-5 gives the whole variable domain DVKVTQSSRYLVKRTGEKVFLECVQDMDHENMFWYRQDPGLGLRLIYFSYDVKMKEKGDIPEGYSVSREKKERFSLILESASTNQTSMYLCASTSLSSGQETQYFGPGTRLLVL.

This clonotype was detected many times. This rearrangement joins TRBV7-3 to TRBJ2-1; no definite D call. The ends were cut back, 2 bases at V and 5 bases at J, with 13 bases in the middle. The CDR3 loop spans 15 amino acids. In germline, CDR1 is SGHTA, CDR2 FQGTGA. The chain's CDR3 is CASSLLSRSHNEQFF. For the CDR3, the DNA is TGTGCCAGCAGCTTATTATCTCGTTCCCACAATGAGCAGTTCTTC. Using reference TRBV7-3 and TRBJ2-1 for the parts outside the CDR3, the full variable domain is GAGVSQTPSNKVTEKGKYVELRCDPISGHTALYWYRQSLGQGPEFLIYFQGTGAADDSGLPNDRFFAVRPEGSVSTLKIQRTERGDSAVYLCASSLLSRSHNEQFFGPGTRLTVL.

Comments on this clonotype: A much more abundant neighbour one base away suggests this may be a read error. The chain joins TRBV11-2 to TRBJ2-7; 8 nucleotides line up with TRBD1. The ends lost 4 bases at V and 4 bases at J; junction bases unmatched: 9. The germline V gene has CDR1 SGHAT and CDR2 FQNNGV. The CDR3 runs 15 residues. CDR3 sequence: CASSWPGTGPYEQYF. The CDR3 DNA reads TGTGCCAGCAGCTGGCCCGGGACAGGACCTTACGAGCAGTACTTC. Looking up the rest from reference TRBV11-2 and TRBJ2-7 gives the full variable domain: EAGVAQSPRYKIIEKRQSVAFWCNPISGHATLYWYQQILGQGPKLLIQFQNNGVVDDSQLPKDRFSAERLKGVDSTLKIQPAKLEDSAVYLCASSWPGTGPYEQYFGPGTRLTVT.

This clonotype has just one count. A clone one base away is much larger, so this may be a read error. This rearrangement joins TRBV7-2 to TRBJ2-3, with D unclear. CDR1 is SGHTA and CDR2 is FQGNSA in the germline V gene. The CDR3 extends over 14 amino acids. The CDR3 sequence is CASSPPGFTDTRYF. In nucleotides, the CDR3 is TGTGCCAGCAGCCCACCCGGTTTCACAGATACGCGGTATTTT.

The chain has TRBV5-6 and TRBJ1-2; 8 positions match TRBD1. J gave up 5 bases and V 6 bases, and 6 bases lay outside the gene matches. CDR3 length equals 13 residues. The V gene's germline CDR1 is SGHDT and CDR2 YYEEEE. The CDR3 DNA reads TGTGCCAGCAACCTAGACAGGGGTTATGGCTACACCTTC. Amino acids: CASNLDRGYGYTF.

V gene TRBV25-1 combines with J gene TRBJ1-5; 7 bases map to TRBD1. In germline, CDR1 is MGHDK, CDR2 SYGVNS. CDR3 length: 16 amino acids. Trimming took 2 bases from V and 2 from J; bases not matched to a gene: 6. CDR3 sequence (DNA): TGTGCCAGCAGTGAAAATTACGACAGGGGCAATCAGCCCCAGCATTTT. It is translated as CASSENYDRGNQPQHF.

Regarding this clonotype: A much larger clonotype is one base distant, so this may be a read error. The chain recombines TRBV25-1 with TRBJ2-3, with a tentative D call TRBD1 (6 bases). The CDR3 has 15 amino acids. V lost 6 bases, J lost 7 bases, and 20 bases lay in between. The V gene's germline CDR1 is MGHDK and CDR2 SYGVNS. The CDR3 DNA reads TGTGCCAGCAGCGATCTGGGACAATTTTTCCATACGCAGTATTTT. Protein sequence: CASSDLGQFFHTQYF.

This clonotype occurred a few times. The chain couples TRBV9 to TRBJ2-5; 9 nucleotides match TRBD2. The CDR3 spans 15 residues. CDR1 and CDR2 from the germline V gene are SGDLS and YYNGEE. The V and J ends lost 0 bases and 11 bases, in that order; junction bases with no gene match: 11. CDR3 nucleotide sequence: TGTGCCAGCAGCGTAGGGGGCGGGAGGGTGTATGAGCAGTACTTC. This sequence encodes CASSVGGGRVYEQYF.

This clonotype came up many times. This rearrangement joins TRBV12-3 or TRBV12-4 to TRBJ1-1; D perhaps matches TRBD1 (5 bases). The CDR3 has 13 amino acids. The ends were cut back, 2 bases at V and 4 bases at J, with 8 bases in the middle. Here the CDR3 DNA reads TGTGCCAGCAGTTTACTAGACAGCACTGAAGCTTTCTTT. This encodes CASSLLDSTEAFF.

Comments on this clonotype: This may arise from a read error, as a much more abundant clone is one base away. This chain links TRBV20-1 with TRBJ2-1; tentative D call: TRBD2 (6 bases). The better agreement between TRBJ2-7 and the DNA end casts doubt on the J call. Germline V lookup: CDR1 DFQATT, CDR2 SNEGSKA (reference sequence). This CDR3 spans 14 amino acids. The CDR3 sequence: CSARAAGSIYEQYF. The CDR3 DNA reads as TGCAGTGCTAGAGCGGCGGGGTCCATCTATGAGCAGTACTTC.

Regarding this clonotype: A read error may be the cause here, since a much bigger clone is one base away. The genes are TRBV29-1 and TRBJ1-2, with D unresolved. The CDR3 has 14 residues. Trimming left V 7 bases short and J 0 bases short, with 15 bases between. The germline CDR1 and CDR2 sequences are SQVTM and ANQGSEA. CDR3 in amino acids: CSAPTGRANYGYTF. The DNA of the CDR3 is TGCAGCGCACCCACGGGGAGAGCTAACTATGGCTACACCTTC.

V gene TRBV6-2 or TRBV6-3 combines with J gene TRBJ2-5; D is possibly TRBD1 (6 bases). The J call is uncertain, as TRBJ2-7 better fits the DNA end. This CDR3 is 14 amino acids long. CDR1 and CDR2 from the germline V gene are MNHEY and SVGEGT. The CDR3 region has the DNA TGTGCCAGCAGTGACGAGACAGGATCCTACGAGCAGTACTTC. It yields the protein CASSDETGSYEQYF.

The chain is built from TRBV11-2 and TRBJ2-5; 7 bases agree with TRBD2. V lost 3 bases, J lost 11 bases, and 15 bases stayed unmatched. Germline lookup yields CDR1 SGHAT and CDR2 FQNNGV. The CDR3 runs to 15 residues. CDR3 in amino acids: CASSLVGGRGNEQYF. The CDR3 nucleotides read TGTGCCAGCAGCTTGGTGGGGGGGAGGGGCAATGAGCAGTACTTC.

As to this clonotype: With a much larger clone just one base away, this may be a read error. V usage is TRBV2 and J usage is TRBJ2-5; D unclear. The DNA end favors TRBJ2-7, so the J call may be wrong. The CDR3 is 15 amino acids. Per germline, CDR1 SNHLY and CDR2 FYNNEI. The CDR3: CASSEFALKNCEQYF. The DNA of the CDR3 is TGTGCCAGCAGTGAATTCGCACTCAAAAACTGCGAGCAGTACTTC.

The chain is built from TRBV4-3 and TRBJ2-3; D tentatively fits TRBD1 or TRBD2 (5 bases each). The CDR3 length is 15 residues. Trimming took 3 bases from V and 6 from J, leaving 16 bases between them. CDR1 and CDR2 from the germline V gene are LGHNA and YSLEER. The CDR3 loop reads CASSQGTGRWDTQYF. Here the CDR3 DNA reads TGCGCCAGCAGCCAGGGAACGGGGCGGTGGGATACGCAGTATTTT.

The gene calls are TRBV5-1 and TRBJ2-7, with a weak D call TRBD2 (7 bases). Germline CDR1 and CDR2: SGHRS and YFSETQ. CDR3 length: 14 amino acids. The CDR3 DNA sequence: TGCGTCAGCAGCTTTGCGGGGGCGGACTACGAGCAGTACGTC. It encodes CVSSFAGADYEQYV.

This clonotype was seen repeatedly, ten times or more. J is TRBJ2-1 and V is TRBV27, with TRBD2 matching over 8 bases. This CDR3 comprises 15 residues. V shed 3 bases, J shed 7 bases, and the junction held 8 bases outside the gene matches. CDR1 is MNHEY, CDR2 SMNVEV, per germline (reference sequence). CDR3 protein: CASSFYRTSRNEQFF. As DNA, the CDR3 is TGTGCCAGCAGTTTCTACAGGACTAGCCGGAATGAGCAGTTCTTC.

This chain joins TRBV20-1 and TRBJ1-2; 7 nucleotides line up with TRBD1. Germline lookup yields CDR1 DFQATT and CDR2 SNEGSKA (reference sequence). The trim removed 5 bases at V and 7 bases at J, leaving 13 bases unmatched. This CDR3 is built from 14 residues. CDR3 amino acids: CSALRQGVRGGYTF. CDR3 DNA sequence: TGCAGTGCTCTACGACAGGGAGTGCGCGGTGGCTACACCTTC.

This clonotype was recorded a few times. This chain joins TRBV7-8 and TRBJ1-2; 10 nucleotides line up with TRBD1. In germline, CDR1 is SGHVS, CDR2 FQNEAQ. Germline trimming cut 7 bases from V and 4 bases from J; bases unmatched to any gene: 15. The CDR3 has 17 residues. As DNA, the CDR3 is TGTGCCAGCATGCGGGGGGGACAGGGGCTGGGCACCTATGGCTACACCTTC. Encoded protein: CASMRGGQGLGTYGYTF. The full variable domain, in which reference TRBV7-8 and TRBJ1-2 provide the parts outside the CDR3, is GAGVSQSPRYKVAKRGQDVALRCDPISGHVSLFWYQQALGQGPEFLTYFQNEAQLDKSGLPSDRFFAERPEGSVSTLKIQRTQQEDSAVYLCASMRGGQGLGTYGYTFGSGTRLTVV.

A note on this clonotype: Being one base from a much bigger clone, this may be a read error. The gene calls are TRBV5-1 and TRBJ2-5; D assignment may be TRBD1 or TRBD2 (5 bases each). Germline-derived CDR1 and CDR2 are SGHRS and YFSETQ. CDR3 size: 15 residues. V was trimmed by 1 base and J by 0 bases, leaving 10 bases between them. CDR3 sequence reads: CASSLSVGDQETQYF. As DNA, the CDR3 is TGCGCCAGCAGCTTGTCAGTGGGGGACCAAGAGACCCAGTACTTC.

This clonotype was detected a few times. This rearrangement joins TRBV3-1 to TRBJ1-1, with D possibly being TRBD1 (6 bases). Germline CDR1 reads LGHDT; CDR2 reads YNNKEL (reference sequence). The V end lost 4 bases, the J end lost 7 bases, and 31 bases lay between the germline ends. The CDR3 length is 19 residues. CDR3: CASSRESGAGESLRGEAFF. CDR3 nucleotide sequence: TGTGCCAGCAGCCGGGAAAGCGGGGCAGGGGAATCCCTCAGAGGTGAAGCTTTCTTT.

This clonotype was observed a single time. The chain uses TRBV25-1 and TRBJ1-4, with unresolved D. Germline V lookup: CDR1 MGHDK, CDR2 SYGVNS. The CDR3 has 13 residues. Between the trimmed V and J ends, which lost 5 bases and 7 bases, there was a span of 11 bases. CDR3 sequence: CASSSPGAEKLFF. The CDR3 coding sequence is TGTGCCAGCAGTTCACCCGGCGCTGAAAAACTGTTTTTT.